This entry features one TCR beta chain sequence. Its antigen is currently unknown. A multiplex PCR was run with 60 Vbeta primers and 13 Jbeta primers. Repertoires were generated with immunoSEQ multiplex PCR, while TCRdb's copy carries only in-frame clones and drops some. This sample has more than 85,000 clones; around 79% occur once, and the top ten carry 11% to 15%. The sample originates from a study of cytomegalovirus exposure and HLA in healthy donors. Notes on the study in general: Versus the approximately 670-donor mean, an Asian-associated ancestry cluster reportedly showed fewer N-insertions in a later analysis. The sole available immune exposure information was CMV serostatus.

The germline V gene encodes CDR1 MNHNS and CDR2 SASEGT. V lost 6 bases and J 0 bases, leaving 8 bases between the germline ends. This CDR3 has 13 amino acids. The receptor's source is a male donor in good health and CMV-seropositive. The specimen sequenced was PBMCs. The chain couples TRBV6-1 to TRBJ1-2; D might be TRBD1 (5 bases). CDR3 bases: TGTGCCAGCAGGGGGCAGGCTAACTATGGCTACACCTTC. This codes for CASRGQANYGYTF.